The clone carrying this TCR beta chain was recorded once. Sequencing was performed with immunoSEQ multiplex PCR; in TCRdb, only in-frame clones are kept and a portion is missing. Among 150,000 to 200,000 clones listed, roughly 83% were seen once. Self-reported history from a screening survey and questionnaire set each donor's cohort. Up to 2 weeks before entering the study, exposed participants had met a COVID-19 case. This specimen comes from a study of blood T cell repertoires in COVID-19. Study context: Spain, Italy and the United States supplied samples that represented acute and convalescent COVID-19. From T cells, B-cell-depleted T cells, or PBMCs came the material, which was cDNA or gDNA.

The CDR3 is 15 amino acids. Sequencing was performed on PBMCs or T cells enriched from blood (not recorded which). The sequence was obtained from a man between 65 and 85 years old who had been exposed to COVID-19. The chain couples TRBV12-2 to TRBJ2-7; the tabulated D call, TRBD1, remains unverified against the DNA. TRBV12-2 is an annotated pseudogene. CDR3 in DNA: TGTGCAAGCCTGTCCAGGGACAGGGGCCCCTACGAGCAGTACTTC. Translation: CASLSRDRGPYEQYF.